These 19 T cell receptor beta chains were sequenced from one sample in a study of blood T cells in healthy people across ages. Primed by a sample-barcoded 5' primer and a J-beta primer mix, a second PCR proceeded for 7 to 11 cycles. Each CDR3 protein is one row after TCRdb ran MiXCR on the 5' RACE reads. The repertoire holds some 710,000 distinct CDR3 sequences, with 35% to 60% as singletons. The specimen was blood. Receptor source: a man of 80 years or more in good health.

The V call is TRBV6-2 or TRBV6-3, the J call TRBJ1-1; TRBD1 matches at 8 bases. The CDR3 totals 16 residues. The V gene's germline CDR1 is MNHEY and CDR2 SVGEGT. V shed 5 bases and J 0 bases; nucleotides not matched to a gene: 8. As DNA, the CDR3 is TGTGCCAGCAGTATCACCGGACAGGGAGTGAACACTGAAGCTTTCTTT. Its protein product is CASSITGQGVNTEAFF.

This clonotype was recorded a few times. This chain links TRBV6-1 with TRBJ2-3; 10 nucleotides agree with TRBD2. V shed 7 bases, J shed 1 base, and the junction held 5 bases outside the gene matches. Germline V gene data show CDR1 as MNHNS and CDR2 as SASEGT. This CDR3 comprises 15 residues. The CDR3: CASNRGLAGTDTQYF. In nucleotides, the CDR3 is TGTGCCAGCAACAGAGGACTAGCGGGCACAGATACGCAGTATTTT.

This clonotype was seen only a few times. J is TRBJ2-7 and V is TRBV21-1; no check of the table's D call, TRBD1, against the DNA was made. TRBV21-1 has pseudogene status. This CDR3 contains 16 residues. The CDR3 here is CASSPNGHAGPYEQYF. CDR3 in DNA: TGTGCCAGCAGCCCAAATGGCCACGCGGGGCCCTACGAGCAGTACTTC.

V usage is TRBV4-3 and J usage is TRBJ2-3, with TRBD2 matching over 13 bases. Germline V gene lookup returns CDR1 LGHNA and CDR2 YSLEER. Trimming removed 1 base from V and 0 bases from J; junction bases left unmatched: 4. This CDR3 has 18 residues. This CDR3 is CASSQGTSGSPSTDTQYF. CDR3 nucleotide sequence: TGCGCCAGCAGCCAAGGGACTAGCGGGAGCCCGAGCACAGATACGCAGTATTTT.

This clonotype was found a few times. The chain links TRBV4-2 to TRBJ2-1; D not certain. This CDR3 spans 15 amino acids. The V gene's germline CDR1 is LGHNA and CDR2 YNFKEQ. Deletions cut 0 bases from V and 4 bases from J, with 10 bases between. The CDR3 reads CASSQDLADYNEQFF. The CDR3 bases are TGTGCCAGCAGCCAAGATTTGGCGGATTACAATGAGCAGTTCTTC.

The V call is TRBV29-1, the J call TRBJ2-7; TRBD2 is a possible D gene (6 bases). Germline V CDR1 and CDR2: SQVTM, ANQGSEA. CDR3 length: 15 residues. V lost 0 bases, J lost 0 bases, and 12 bases lay in between. The CDR3 is CSVEDQASVSYEQYF. CDR3 sequence (DNA): TGCAGCGTTGAAGATCAGGCTAGCGTCTCCTACGAGCAGTACTTC.

Of note for this clonotype: This may arise from a read error, as a much more abundant clone is one base away. The chain links TRBV20-1 to TRBJ2-1, with a weak D call TRBD2 (5 bases). This CDR3 is 13 amino acids long. Germline V gene data show CDR1 as DFQATT and CDR2 as SNEGSKA (reference sequence). In DNA, the CDR3 is TGCAGGGCTAGAGGAGCATTAGCGATTGAGCAGTTCTTC. Translating gives CRARGALAIEQFF.

The rearrangement joins TRBV15 to TRBJ2-5, with 7 positions matching TRBD1. The closer fit of TRBJ2-7 to the DNA end suggests the J call may be wrong. The length of the CDR3 is 15 residues. Looked up from germline, CDR1 is LNHNV and CDR2 is YYDKDF (reference sequence). CDR3 nucleotides: TGTGCCACCAGCATGGGGGCAGGGGGAAGAGGCGAGCAGTACTTC. It translates to CATSMGAGGRGEQYF.

The chain recombines TRBV6-2 or TRBV6-3 with TRBJ2-1, with D tentatively TRBD2 (5 bases). The V gene's germline CDR1 is MNHEY and CDR2 SVGEGT. This CDR3 is 13 amino acids long. The V and J ends lost 7 bases and 3 bases respectively, with 10 bases between them. The CDR3 region is CASTIALYNEQFF. DNA of the CDR3: TGTGCCAGCACCATAGCGCTCTACAATGAGCAGTTCTTC.

The chain joins TRBV27 to TRBJ2-7; TRBD1 is a possible D gene (6 bases). V lost 10 bases, J lost 3 bases, and 16 bases lay in between. Per germline, CDR1 MNHEY and CDR2 SMNVEV (reference sequence). The CDR3 has 13 residues. The CDR3 coding sequence is TGTGCCACAGGATATCAGGGGCTCTACGAGCAGTACTTC. It specifies CATGYQGLYEQYF.

This chain connects TRBV12-3 or TRBV12-4 to TRBJ2-1, with 13 bases aligning to TRBD2. V dropped 5 bases and J dropped 8; count of bases not matched to a gene: 9. This CDR3 region has 16 residues. The CDR3 loop reads CASSPPGLAGHDEQFF. The DNA of the CDR3 is TGTGCCAGCAGTCCCCCGGGACTAGCGGGACACGATGAGCAGTTCTTC.

The CDR3 bases are TGTGCCAGCAGGACTAGCGGGGGGTCTGAGCAGTACTTC. Encoded protein: CASRTSGGSEQYF. The chain combines TRBV12-3 or TRBV12-4 with TRBJ2-5; 13 bases map to TRBD2. V was pared by 6 bases and J by 11 bases, with 6 bases of the junction left unmatched. The CDR3 sequence is 13 residues long.

This clonotype showed up just a few times. The chain recombines TRBV7-2 with TRBJ2-1; 11 bases agree with TRBD2. The ends lost 8 bases at V and 12 bases at J; junction bases unmatched: 18. The CDR3 consists of 16 residues. Germline V gene lookup returns CDR1 SGHTA and CDR2 FQGNSA. CDR3 protein: CASGTRGASGRKWQFF. The CDR3 DNA reads as TGTGCCAGCGGCACCCGGGGCGCTAGCGGGAGGAAATGGCAGTTCTTC.

The table lists this clonotype with a few counts. This sequence joins TRBV18 and TRBJ2-7; possible D gene TRBD1, 5 bases. This CDR3 is built from 12 residues. The V and J ends lost 6 bases and 5 bases respectively, with 11 bases between them. The V gene's germline CDR1 is KGHSH and CDR2 LQKENI. CDR3 bases: TGTGCCAGCTCTCAGGGTTTCCACGAGCAGTACTTC. Protein: CASSQGFHEQYF.

This chain connects TRBV24-1 to TRBJ2-1, with 9 bases matching TRBD2. The CDR3 covers 15 residues. CDR1 is KGHDR, CDR2 SFDVKD, per germline. J was trimmed by 0 bases and V by 7 bases; bases with no gene match: 3. CDR3 protein: CATSGGRGSYNEQFF. The CDR3 DNA reads TGTGCCACCAGCGGCGGGAGGGGCTCCTACAATGAGCAGTTCTTC.

V usage is TRBV20-1 and J usage is TRBJ2-1, with 9 bases that match TRBD2. The CDR3 length is 15 residues. V was clipped by 3 bases and J by 1 base; unmatched bases: 4. Germline V CDR1 and CDR2: DFQATT, SNEGSKA (reference sequence). CDR3 in DNA: TGCAGTGCTAGCGAGACTAGCGGATCCTACAATGAGCAGTTCTTC. Translated, it gives CSASETSGSYNEQFF.

V usage is TRBV24-1 and J usage is TRBJ2-7; D may correspond to TRBD1 or TRBD2 (6 bases each). The J call may be faulty, since TRBJ2-5 better matches the DNA end. The CDR3 has 16 residues. Germline assignment: CDR1 KGHDR and CDR2 SFDVKD. CDR3 nucleotides: TGTGCCACCAGTGAAGATCGGGACACCGGAGGGGAGACCCAGTACTTC. Its translation is CATSEDRDTGGETQYF.

The CDR3 sequence is CASSPTPGAGNQPQHF. The CDR3 coding sequence is TGTGCCAGCAGTCCAACTCCCGGGGCCGGCAATCAGCCCCAGCATTTT. The chain combines TRBV28 with TRBJ1-5; maybe TRBD1 (5 bases). The CDR3 consists of 16 residues. Germline CDR1 is MDHEN and CDR2 is SYDVKM. Deletions cut 5 bases from V and 2 bases from J, with 16 bases between.

This chain connects TRBV27 to TRBJ1-5; 7 positions agree with TRBD1. The germline gives CDR1 MNHEY, CDR2 SMNVEV (reference sequence). Trimming took 2 bases from V and 4 from J; bases not matched to a gene: 8. The CDR3 has 16 amino acids. The DNA of the CDR3 is TGTGCCAGCAGTTTAATCGCGACAGGGCGAAATCAGCCCCAGCATTTT. Amino acids: CASSLIATGRNQPQHF.